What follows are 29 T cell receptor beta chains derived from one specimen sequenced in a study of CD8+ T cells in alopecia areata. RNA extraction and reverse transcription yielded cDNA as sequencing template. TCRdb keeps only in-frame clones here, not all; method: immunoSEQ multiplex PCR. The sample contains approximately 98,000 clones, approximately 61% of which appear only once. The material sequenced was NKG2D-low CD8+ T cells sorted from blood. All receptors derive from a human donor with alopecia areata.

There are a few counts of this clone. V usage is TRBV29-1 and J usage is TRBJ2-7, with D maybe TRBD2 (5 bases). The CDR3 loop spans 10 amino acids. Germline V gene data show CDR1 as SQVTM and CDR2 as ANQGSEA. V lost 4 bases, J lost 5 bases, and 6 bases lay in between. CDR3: CSVVEDEQYF. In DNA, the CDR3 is TGCAGCGTTGTGGAGGACGAGCAGTACTTC.

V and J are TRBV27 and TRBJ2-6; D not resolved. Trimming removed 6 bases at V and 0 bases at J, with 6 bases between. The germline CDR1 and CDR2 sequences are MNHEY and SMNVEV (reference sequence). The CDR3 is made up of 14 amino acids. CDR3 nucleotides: TGTGCCAGCAGGGGTGGCTCTGGGGCCAACGTCCTGACTTTC. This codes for CASRGGSGANVLTF.

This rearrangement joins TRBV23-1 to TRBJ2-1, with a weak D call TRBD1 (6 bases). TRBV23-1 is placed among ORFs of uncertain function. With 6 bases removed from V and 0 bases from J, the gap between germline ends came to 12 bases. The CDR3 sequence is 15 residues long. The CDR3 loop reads CASRPGTSSYNEQFF. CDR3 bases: TGCGCCAGCAGGCCCGGGACATCCTCCTACAATGAGCAGTTCTTC.

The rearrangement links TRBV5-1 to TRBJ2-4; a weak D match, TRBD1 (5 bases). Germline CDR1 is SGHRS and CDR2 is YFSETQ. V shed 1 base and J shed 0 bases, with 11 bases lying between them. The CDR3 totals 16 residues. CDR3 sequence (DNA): TGCGCCAGCAGCTTGCCGGACAAATCAGCCAAAAACATTCAGTACTTC. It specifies CASSLPDKSAKNIQYF.

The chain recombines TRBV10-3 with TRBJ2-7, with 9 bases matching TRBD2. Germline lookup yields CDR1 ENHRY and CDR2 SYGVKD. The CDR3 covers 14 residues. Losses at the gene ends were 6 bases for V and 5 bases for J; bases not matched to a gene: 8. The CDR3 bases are TGTGCCATCAGAGCCGGGACTAGCACCCACGAGCAGTACTTC. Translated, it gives CAIRAGTSTHEQYF.

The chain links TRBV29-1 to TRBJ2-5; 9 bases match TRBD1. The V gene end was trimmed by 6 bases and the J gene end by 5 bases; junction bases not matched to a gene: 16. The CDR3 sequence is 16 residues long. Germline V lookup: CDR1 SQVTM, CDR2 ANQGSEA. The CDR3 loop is CSVTRDREDLGETQYF. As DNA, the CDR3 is TGCAGCGTCACACGGGACAGGGAAGATCTGGGGGAGACCCAGTACTTC.

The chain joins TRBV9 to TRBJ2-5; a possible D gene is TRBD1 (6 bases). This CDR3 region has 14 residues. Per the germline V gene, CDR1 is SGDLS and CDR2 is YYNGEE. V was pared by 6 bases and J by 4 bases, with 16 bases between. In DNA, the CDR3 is TGTGCCAGCAACCCTTTTGGGGGCGGAGAGACCCAGTACTTC. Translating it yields CASNPFGGGETQYF.

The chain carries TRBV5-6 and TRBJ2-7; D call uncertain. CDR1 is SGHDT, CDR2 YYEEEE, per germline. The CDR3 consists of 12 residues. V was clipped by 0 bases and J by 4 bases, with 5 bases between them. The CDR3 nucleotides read TGTGCCAGCAGCTTGGCGGCTTACGAGCAGTACTTC. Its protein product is CASSLAAYEQYF.

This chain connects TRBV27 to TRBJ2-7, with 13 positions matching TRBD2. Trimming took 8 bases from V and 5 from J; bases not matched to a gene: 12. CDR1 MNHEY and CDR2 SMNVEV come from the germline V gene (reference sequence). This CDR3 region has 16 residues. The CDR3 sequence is CASYDSGTSGIHEQYF. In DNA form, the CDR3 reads TGTGCCAGCTACGATAGTGGGACTAGCGGGATCCACGAGCAGTACTTC.

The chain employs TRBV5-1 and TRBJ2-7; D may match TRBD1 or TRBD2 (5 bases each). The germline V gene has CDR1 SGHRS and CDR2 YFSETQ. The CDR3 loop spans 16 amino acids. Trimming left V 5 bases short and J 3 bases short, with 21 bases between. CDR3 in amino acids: CASRDSTERVLYEQYF. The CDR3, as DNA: TGCGCCAGCAGGGACTCGACAGAGAGGGTTCTCTACGAGCAGTACTTC.

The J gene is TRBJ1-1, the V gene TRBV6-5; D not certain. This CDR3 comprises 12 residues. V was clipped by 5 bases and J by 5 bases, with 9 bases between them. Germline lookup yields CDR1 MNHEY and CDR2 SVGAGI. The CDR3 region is CASSAGKTEAFF. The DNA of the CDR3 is TGTGCCAGCAGTGCGGGGAAGACTGAAGCTTTCTTT.

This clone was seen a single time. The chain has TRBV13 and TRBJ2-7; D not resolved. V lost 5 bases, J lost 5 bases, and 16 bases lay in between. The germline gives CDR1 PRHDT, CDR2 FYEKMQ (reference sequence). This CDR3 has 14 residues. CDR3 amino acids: CASSVDRVWDEQYF. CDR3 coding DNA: TGTGCCAGCAGCGTAGACCGTGTGTGGGACGAGCAGTACTTC.

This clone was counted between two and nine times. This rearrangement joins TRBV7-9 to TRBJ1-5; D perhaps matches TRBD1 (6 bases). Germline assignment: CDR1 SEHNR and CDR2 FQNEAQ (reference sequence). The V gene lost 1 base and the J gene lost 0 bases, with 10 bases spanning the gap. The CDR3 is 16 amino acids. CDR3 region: CASSLGQGHSNQPQHF. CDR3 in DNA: TGTGCCAGCAGCTTAGGGCAGGGGCATAGCAATCAGCCCCAGCATTTT.

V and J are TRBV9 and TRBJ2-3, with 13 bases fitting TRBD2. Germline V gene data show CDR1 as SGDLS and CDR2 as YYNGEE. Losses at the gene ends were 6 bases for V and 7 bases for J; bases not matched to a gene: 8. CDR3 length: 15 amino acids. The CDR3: CASTLSGTSGNTQYF. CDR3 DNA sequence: TGTGCCAGCACCCTCTCCGGGACTAGCGGGAATACGCAGTATTTT.

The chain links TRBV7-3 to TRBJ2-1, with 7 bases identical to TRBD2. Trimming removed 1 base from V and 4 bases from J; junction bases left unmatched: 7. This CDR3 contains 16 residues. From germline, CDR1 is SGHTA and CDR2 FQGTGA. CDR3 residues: CASSLNGGSLYNEQFF. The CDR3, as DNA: TGTGCCAGCAGCTTAAACGGCGGGAGTTTGTACAATGAGCAGTTCTTC.

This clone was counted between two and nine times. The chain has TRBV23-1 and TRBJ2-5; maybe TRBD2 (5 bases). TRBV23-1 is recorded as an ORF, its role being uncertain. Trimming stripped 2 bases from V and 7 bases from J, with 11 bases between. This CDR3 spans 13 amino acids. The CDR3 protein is CASSQDREGTQYF. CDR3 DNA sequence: TGCGCCAGCAGTCAAGACCGAGAGGGGACCCAGTACTTC.

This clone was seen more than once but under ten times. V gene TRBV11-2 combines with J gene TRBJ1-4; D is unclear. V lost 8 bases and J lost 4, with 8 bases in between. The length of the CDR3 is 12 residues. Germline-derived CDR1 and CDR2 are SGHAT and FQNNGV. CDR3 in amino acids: CASAGNNEKLFF. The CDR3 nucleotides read TGTGCCAGCGCGGGAAATAATGAAAAACTGTTTTTT.

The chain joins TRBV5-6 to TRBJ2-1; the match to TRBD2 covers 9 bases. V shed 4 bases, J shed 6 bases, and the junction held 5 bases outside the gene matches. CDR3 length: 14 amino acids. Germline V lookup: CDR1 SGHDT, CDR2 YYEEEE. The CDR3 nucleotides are TGTGCCAGCAGCCCGGGACTAGCATCCAATGAGCAGTTCTTC. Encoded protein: CASSPGLASNEQFF.

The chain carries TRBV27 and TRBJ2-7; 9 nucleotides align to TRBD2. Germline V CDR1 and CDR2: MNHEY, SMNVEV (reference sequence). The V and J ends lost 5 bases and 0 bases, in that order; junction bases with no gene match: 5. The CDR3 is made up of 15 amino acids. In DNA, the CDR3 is TGTGCCAGCAGTAGCGCGGGAGGGCCCTCCTACGAGCAGTACTTC. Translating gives CASSSAGGPSYEQYF.

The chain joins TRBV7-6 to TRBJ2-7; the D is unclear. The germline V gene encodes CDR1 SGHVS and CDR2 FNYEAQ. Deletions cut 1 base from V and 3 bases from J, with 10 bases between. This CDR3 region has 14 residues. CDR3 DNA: TGTGCCAGCAGCTTAGATAGGGCCGGCTACGAGCAGTACTTC. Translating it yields CASSLDRAGYEQYF.

CDR3 coding DNA: TGTGCCAGCAGTGAAGCAGATCCAGCCTACAATGAGCAGTTCTTC. Translating it yields CASSEADPAYNEQFF. This chain links TRBV2 with TRBJ2-1; D not certain. Trimming took 0 bases from V and 2 from J, leaving 8 bases between them. This CDR3 region has 15 residues. Germline V gives CDR1 SNHLY, CDR2 FYNNEI.

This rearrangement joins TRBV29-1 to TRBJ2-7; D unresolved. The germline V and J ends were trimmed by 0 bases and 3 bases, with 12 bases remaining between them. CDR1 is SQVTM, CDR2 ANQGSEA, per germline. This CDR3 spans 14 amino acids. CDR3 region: CSVEERVWIYEQYF. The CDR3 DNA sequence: TGCAGCGTTGAAGAAAGAGTCTGGATCTACGAGCAGTACTTC.

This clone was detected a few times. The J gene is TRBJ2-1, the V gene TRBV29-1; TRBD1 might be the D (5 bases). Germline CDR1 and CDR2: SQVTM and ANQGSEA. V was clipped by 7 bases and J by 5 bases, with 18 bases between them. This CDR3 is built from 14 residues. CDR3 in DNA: TGCAGCGGAGGACGGGTAGGGGTCAACAATGAGCAGTTCTTC. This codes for CSGGRVGVNNEQFF.

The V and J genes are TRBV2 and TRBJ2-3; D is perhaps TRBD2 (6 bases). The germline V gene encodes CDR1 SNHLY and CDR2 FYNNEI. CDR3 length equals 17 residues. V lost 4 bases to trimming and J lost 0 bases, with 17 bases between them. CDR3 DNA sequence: TGTGCCAGCAGTGTGGACTACCTCGACCCTAGCACAGATACGCAGTATTTT. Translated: CASSVDYLDPSTDTQYF.

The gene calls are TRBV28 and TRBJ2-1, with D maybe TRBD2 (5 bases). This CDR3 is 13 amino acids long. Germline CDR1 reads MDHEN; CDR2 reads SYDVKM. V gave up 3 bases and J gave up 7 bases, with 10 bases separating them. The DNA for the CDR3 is TGTGCCAGCAGTTTGGGCTCGGGGAATGAGCAGTTCTTC. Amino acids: CASSLGSGNEQFF.

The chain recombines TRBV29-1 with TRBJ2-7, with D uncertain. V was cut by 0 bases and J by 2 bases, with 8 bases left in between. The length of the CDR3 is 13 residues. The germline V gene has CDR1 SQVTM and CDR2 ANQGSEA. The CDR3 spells CSVEDLPAYEQYF. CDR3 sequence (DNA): TGCAGCGTTGAAGATCTGCCAGCCTACGAGCAGTACTTC.

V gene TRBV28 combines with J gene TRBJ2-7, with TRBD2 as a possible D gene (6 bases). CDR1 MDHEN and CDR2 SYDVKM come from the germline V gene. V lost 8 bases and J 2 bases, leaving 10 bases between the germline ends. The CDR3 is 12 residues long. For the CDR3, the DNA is TGTGCCAGCGTGGGGAGGCCCTACGAGCAGTACTTC. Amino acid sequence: CASVGRPYEQYF. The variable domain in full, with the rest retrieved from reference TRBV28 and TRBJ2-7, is DVKVTQSSRYLVKRTGEKVFLECVQDMDHENMFWYRQDPGLGLRLIYFSYDVKMKEKGDIPEGYSVSREKKERFSLILESASTNQTSMYLCASVGRPYEQYFGPGTRLTVT.

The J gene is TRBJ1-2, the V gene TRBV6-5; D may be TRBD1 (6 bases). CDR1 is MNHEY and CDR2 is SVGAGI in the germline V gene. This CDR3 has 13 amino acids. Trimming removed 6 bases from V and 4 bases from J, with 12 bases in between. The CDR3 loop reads CASRQNRVYGYTF. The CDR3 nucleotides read TGTGCCAGCAGACAAAACAGGGTCTATGGCTACACCTTC.

CDR3 nucleotide sequence: TGTGCCACACTCCGGGGCTCGGCGGGAGTATCCTACGAGCAGTACTTC. It specifies CATLRGSAGVSYEQYF. The chain has TRBV28 and TRBJ2-7; 7 bases fit TRBD2. The length of the CDR3 is 16 residues. The germline gives CDR1 MDHEN, CDR2 SYDVKM. Unmatched junction bases numbered 16, after V lost 10 bases and J lost 1 base.